Below are 19 T cell receptor beta chains sequenced from a single sample in a study of response to subunit inactivated influenza vaccine. TCRdb used MiXCR to reprocess the RT-PCR reads, holding one entry per CDR3 protein. The table has about 240,000 distinct CDR3 sequences, 9.5% to 15% seen once. The specimen was non-naive T cells sorted from PBMCs, collected approximately 15 days before vaccination. The receptor set was obtained from a man over 45 who received an inactivated influenza vaccine.

The sample holds a few counts of this clonotype. The chain has TRBV19 and TRBJ2-5; unclear D gene. Germline lookup yields CDR1 LNHDA and CDR2 SQIVND (reference sequence). The V gene lost 4 bases and the J gene lost 3 bases, with 12 bases spanning the gap. CDR3 length: 14 residues. The DNA for the CDR3 is TGTGCCAGTAGTACCCGACGGACGAAAGAGACCCAGTACTTC. Protein sequence: CASSTRRTKETQYF.

This clonotype was detected a few times. The rearrangement joins TRBV4-1 to TRBJ2-7; D uncertain. Germline lookup yields CDR1 MGHRA and CDR2 YSYEKL. V lost 4 bases and J 4 bases, leaving 11 bases between the germline ends. The CDR3 runs to 13 residues. Here the CDR3 reads CASSREFYYEQYF. In DNA, the CDR3 is TGCGCCAGCAGCCGCGAGTTCTATTACGAGCAGTACTTC.

Comments on this clonotype: An end of the junction does not agree with germline; a read error may underlie this. The chain recombines TRBV6-5 with TRBJ1-4; the match to TRBD1 covers 7 bases. This CDR3 region has 15 residues. CDR1 and CDR2 from the germline V gene are MNHEY and SVGAGI. The chain's CDR3 is CASSYGTDINEKLSF. CDR3 nucleotides: TGTGCCAGCAGTTACGGGACAGATATAAATGAAAAACTGTCTTTT.

This chain connects TRBV25-1 to TRBJ1-1; D might be TRBD1 (6 bases). There are 13 residues in the CDR3. In germline, CDR1 is MGHDK, CDR2 SYGVNS. V was clipped by 6 bases and J by 8 bases, with 16 bases between them. The CDR3 reads CASRADRALEAFF. The CDR3 DNA sequence: TGTGCCAGCAGAGCGGACAGAGCCCTGGAAGCTTTCTTT.

This clonotype was seen ten or more times. The gene calls are TRBV20-1 and TRBJ2-3, with no clear D. The V end was cut by 5 bases, the J end by 1 base, with 10 bases between. Germline values: CDR1 DFQATT, CDR2 SNEGSKA (reference sequence). This CDR3 region has 13 residues. The CDR3 bases are TGCAGTGCTCGACGTTTTGGCACAGATACGCAGTATTTT. The encoded protein is CSARRFGTDTQYF.

This clonotype was recorded at least ten times. The DNA of the CDR3 is TGCAGCGTTACCGGGACAGCAGGAATAAACACTGAAGCTTTCTTT. Its translation: CSVTGTAGINTEAFF. The V gene is TRBV29-1, the J gene TRBJ1-1; 7 positions match TRBD1. Germline values: CDR1 SQVTM, CDR2 ANQGSEA. CDR3 size: 15 residues. V lost 5 bases, J lost 2 bases, and 11 bases stayed unmatched.

This clonotype appeared a few times. The gene calls are TRBV5-1 and TRBJ1-2; a weak D match, TRBD1 (6 bases). The V gene lost 5 bases and the J gene lost 4 bases, with 12 bases spanning the gap. The CDR3 runs to 13 residues. CDR1 SGHRS and CDR2 YFSETQ come from the germline V gene. CDR3 region: CASRVGGAYGYTF. The CDR3 bases are TGCGCCAGCAGGGTAGGGGGAGCCTATGGCTACACCTTC.

The chain joins TRBV2 to TRBJ2-1, with D perhaps TRBD1 (5 bases). The CDR3 has 12 amino acids. V lost 7 bases and J 5 bases, leaving 9 bases between the germline ends. The germline V gene encodes CDR1 SNHLY and CDR2 FYNNEI. CDR3 residues: CASKDNNNEQFF. For the CDR3, the DNA is TGTGCCAGCAAGGACAACAACAATGAGCAGTTCTTC.

This clonotype was picked up many times. The rearrangement uses TRBV29-1 and TRBJ2-1; D is ambiguous. Per the germline V gene, CDR1 is SQVTM and CDR2 is ANQGSEA. Between the trimmed V and J ends, which lost 7 bases and 8 bases, there was a span of 24 bases. The CDR3 consists of 15 residues. CDR3 residues: CSAESPIGQRDEQFF. DNA of the CDR3: TGCAGCGCTGAGTCCCCTATAGGGCAGCGAGATGAGCAGTTCTTC.

This clonotype showed up just a few times. The V gene is TRBV6-5, the J gene TRBJ1-6; a possible D gene is TRBD1 (6 bases). The CDR3 covers 14 residues. Germline CDR1 reads MNHEY; CDR2 reads SVGAGI. The germline V and J ends were trimmed by 4 bases and 11 bases, with 15 bases remaining between them. CDR3 bases: TGTGCCAGCAGTTTGGACAGAGCTACCGCACCCCTCCACTTT. Protein product: CASSLDRATAPLHF.

The sample holds many counts of this clonotype. The rearrangement links TRBV5-1 to TRBJ2-1; either TRBD1 or TRBD2 may supply D (6 bases each). This CDR3 spans 15 amino acids. Germline loops: CDR1 SGHRS, CDR2 YFSETQ. With 0 bases removed from V and 2 bases from J, the gap between germline ends came to 9 bases. The CDR3 reads CASSLVGGPYNEQFF. The DNA for the CDR3 is TGCGCCAGCAGCTTGGTCGGGGGCCCCTACAATGAGCAGTTCTTC.

DNA of the CDR3: TGTGCCAGCAGCCCCCTGCCCCGGGCAGAGAGCTCTGGGGCCAACGTCCTGACTTTC. This codes for CASSPLPRAESSGANVLTF. This chain connects TRBV14 to TRBJ2-6; the D is unclear. This CDR3 is 19 amino acids long. Trimming removed 4 bases at V and 0 bases at J, with 19 bases between. Germline V CDR1 and CDR2: SGHDN, FVKESK.

The V call is TRBV19, the J call TRBJ2-4, with TRBD2 matching 10 bases. Germline trimming cut 5 bases from V and 4 bases from J; bases unmatched to any gene: 8. There are 16 residues in the CDR3. The germline gives CDR1 LNHDA, CDR2 SQIVND (reference sequence). As DNA, the CDR3 is TGTGCCAGTAGTGCGCCTTCTAGCGGGAGAAAAAACATTCAGTACTTC. Protein: CASSAPSSGRKNIQYF.

This clonotype was recorded a few times. V usage is TRBV3-1 and J usage is TRBJ2-1, with 8 bases fitting TRBD2. This CDR3 is built from 20 residues. The junction had 16 bases not matched to a gene; V was cut back by 3 bases and J by 0 bases. Germline V gene sequence: CDR1 LGHDT, CDR2 YNNKEL (reference sequence). CDR3 in amino acids: CASSHPASGYTLSSYNEQFF. The CDR3, as DNA: TGTGCCAGCAGCCATCCCGCTAGCGGGTACACTTTGAGCTCCTACAATGAGCAGTTCTTC.

This rearrangement joins TRBV4-1 to TRBJ2-1; no definite D call. Trimming shortened V by 0 bases and J by 13 bases, and 16 bases separated the two germline ends. The germline gives CDR1 MGHRA, CDR2 YSYEKL. The CDR3 consists of 14 residues. CDR3 amino acids: CASSQDFTPGGQFF. The CDR3 DNA is TGCGCCAGCAGCCAAGATTTTACCCCAGGCGGCCAGTTCTTC.

This clonotype was seen many times. The chain couples TRBV7-2 to TRBJ2-1; 7 positions match TRBD2. The CDR3 extends over 15 amino acids. V lost 1 base to trimming and J lost 4 bases; unmatched junction nucleotides: 4. Germline V lookup: CDR1 SGHTA, CDR2 FQGNSA. Here the CDR3 DNA reads TGTGCCAGCAGCTTAGATCTAGCGGAATACAATGAGCAGTTCTTC. It codes for CASSLDLAEYNEQFF.

This clonotype was observed a handful of times. This chain connects TRBV27 to TRBJ2-3; no firm D call. CDR3 length: 14 amino acids. The ends were cut back, 4 bases at V and 3 bases at J, with 11 bases in the middle. Looked up from germline, CDR1 is MNHEY and CDR2 is SMNVEV (reference sequence). The CDR3 DNA sequence: TGTGCCAGCAGTTCAGCGACGCGGACAGATACGCAGTATTTT. The encoded protein is CASSSATRTDTQYF.

This clonotype was seen more than once but under ten times. The CDR3 nucleotides are TGTGCCATCAGTGAAAGGACTAGCGGGATTCAGTTCTTC. Translating gives CAISERTSGIQFF. V usage is TRBV10-3 and J usage is TRBJ2-1, with 12 bases matching TRBD2. Germline V lookup: CDR1 ENHRY, CDR2 SYGVKD. The J segment lost 13 bases and the V segment lost 3 bases, leaving 4 bases of the junction unmatched. The length of the CDR3 is 13 residues.

The sample holds a few counts of this clonotype. This chain joins TRBV7-9 and TRBJ2-1; 8 positions match TRBD2. With 5 bases clipped from V and 6 bases from J, the junction kept 12 bases outside the gene matches. Germline V gives CDR1 SEHNR, CDR2 FQNEAQ (reference sequence). The CDR3 extends over 16 amino acids. In DNA form, the CDR3 reads TGTGCCAGCAGCCCCCTGGGTAGCGGGATAGGCAATGAGCAGTTCTTC. This gives the protein CASSPLGSGIGNEQFF.